The entry below describes one T cell receptor (beta chain). The sample comes from a study of graft-versus-host responses after intestinal transplantation. Study-level information: The transplants performed in recipients were multivisceral, liver-intestinal, or isolated intestinal. Anti-thymocyte globulin induction was given to all recipients, followed by tacrolimus and steroids for 2 to 4 years.

Generated by immunoSEQ multiplex PCR, the TCRdb table keeps only in-frame clones and is missing some. The data hold around 9,300 clones, with around nine tenths observed a single time. The CDR3 extends over 15 amino acids. Trimming removed 6 bases from V and 5 bases from J; junction bases left unmatched: 10. Germline-derived CDR1 and CDR2 are MDHEN and SYDVKM. The chain uses TRBV28 and TRBJ2-5; 9 bases match TRBD1. This specimen consisted of PBMCs, obtained roughly 43 days after intestinal transplant. The receptor comes from a human patient who received an intestinal transplant, so some T cells may come from the graft donor. The CDR3 protein is CASSSQGASMETQYF. CDR3 nucleotides: TGTGCCAGCAGCTCACAGGGGGCTTCGATGGAGACCCAGTACTTC. Full variable domain (remainder filled in from reference TRBV28 and TRBJ2-5): DVKVTQSSRYLVKRTGEKVFLECVQDMDHENMFWYRQDPGLGLRLIYFSYDVKMKEKGDIPEGYSVSREKKERFSLILESASTNQTSMYLCASSSQGASMETQYFGPGTRLLVL.